Listed below are T cell receptor beta chains from one sample, sequenced in a study of blood T cell repertoires in COVID-19. Using immunoSEQ multiplex PCR, the repertoire was profiled, and TCRdb retains in-frame clones only, with some absent. Of some 300,000 clones in the sample, approximately 88% were seen once. The specimen was PBMCs or T cells enriched from blood (not recorded which). The receptors come from a woman aged 25-40 years who had recovered from COVID-19. Each CDR3 is given with its conserved first and last residue.

V: TRBV15; length: 18; CDR3: CATSRGRTGGSGANVLTF
V: TRBV29-1; length: 14; CDR3: CSVEVRGSYNEQFF
V: TRBV19; length: 15; CDR3: CASSIYVPAVEGYTF
V: TRBV15; length: 15; CDR3: CATNPTGDSYNEQFF
V: TRBV5-1; length: 16; CDR3: CASSLEHRDSTDTQYF
V: TRBV10-3; length: 16; CDR3: CAIKPSGGAFAGELFF
V: TRBV5-6; length: 12; CDR3: CASSLVNQPQHF
V: TRBV2; length: 19; CDR3: CASWGLGEYGGAISNEQFF
V: TRBV27; length: 15; CDR3: CASSSRGGVDQPQHF
V: TRBV7-9; length: 13; CDR3: CASSFVNTGELFF
V: TRBV6-5; length: 14; CDR3: CASSYSLVGETQYF
V: TRBV3-1/TRBV3-2; length: 18; CDR3: CASSQVYWGAGESYEQYF
V: TRBV27; length: 15; CDR3: CASSFHSAGNSPLHF
V: TRBV11-3; length: 12; CDR3: CASSLSGTEAFF
V: TRBV18; length: 19; CDR3: CASSPRTGTSGRIYNEQFF
V: TRBV11-1; length: 13; CDR3: CASSYGTGVQAFF
V: TRBV19; length: 14; CDR3: CAILDRVINQPQHF
V: TRBV21-1; length: 15; CDR3: CASSKWLLAYQGQFF
V: TRBV5-1; length: 15; CDR3: CASSPPQGGPGELFF
V: TRBV27; length: 22; CDR3: CASSLFPQLTGTGASGANVLTF
V: TRBV3-1/TRBV3-2; length: 15; CDR3: CASSQGLAGSYEQYF
V: TRBV9; length: 14; CDR3: CASSVGGYEETQYF
V: TRBV12-3/TRBV12-4; length: 13; CDR3: CASNDRHLYGYTF
V: TRBV2; length: 15; CDR3: CASQRRGGGDYGYTF
V: TRBV18; length: 14; CDR3: CASSSGQGNSPLHF
V: TRBV5-4; length: 14; CDR3: CASSSPRSPQPQHF
V: TRBV5-5; length: 14; CDR3: CASSQPGSYNEQFF
V: TRBV5-1; length: 14; CDR3: CASSLRGSNEKLFF
V: TRBV12-3/TRBV12-4; length: 13; CDR3: CASSLAGGETQYF
V: TRBV9; length: 17; CDR3: CASSPLGEGEIGYEQYF
V: TRBV5-1; length: 14; CDR3: CASSLVPEEYEQYF
V: TRBV19; length: 14; CDR3: CASSRARLNTEAFF
V: TRBV5-1; length: 18; CDR3: CASRLLPLQDRGRWPLHF
V: TRBV4-1; length: 17; CDR3: CASSVRPAGGGGETQYF
V: TRBV4-1; length: 18; CDR3: CASSQDPPPKISSYEQYF
V: TRBV24-1; length: 13; CDR3: CATSDFDTGELFF
V: TRBV30; length: 15; CDR3: CAWDRGTWGNEKLFF
V: TRBV9; length: 15; CDR3: CASSAHSTGNTEAFF
V: TRBV12-3/TRBV12-4; length: 13; CDR3: CASSLTGNEKLFF
V: TRBV2; length: 14; CDR3: CASSEQGPSREQYF
V: TRBV7-2; length: 15; CDR3: CASSPPGTSDYEQYF
V: TRBV6-4; length: 15; CDR3: CASSDSSGGGDTQYF
V: TRBV6-5; length: 14; CDR3: CASRWGPNTGELFF
V: TRBV7-9; length: 14; CDR3: CASYGGASGNTIYF
V: TRBV7-2; length: 17; CDR3: CASSFGSGGYSAKTQYF
V: TRBV28; length: 16; CDR3: CASSLVYGSEGNGYTF
V: TRBV15; length: 12; CDR3: CATRDRATEAFF
V: TRBV27; length: 16; CDR3: CASSLQGKGMNTEAFF
V: TRBV28; length: 18; CDR3: CASSLTLTIPLSYNEQFF
V: TRBV30; length: 13; CDR3: CASAGGWRTEAFF
V: TRBV6-2/TRBV6-3; length: 14; CDR3: CASSSWVTGETQYF
V: TRBV9; length: 15; CDR3: CASSVDRQGPYEQYF
V: TRBV5-1; length: 15; CDR3: CASSLGQDGSYEQYF
V: TRBV6-5; length: 15; CDR3: CASRLAGGFYNEQFF
V: TRBV7-2; length: 18; CDR3: CASSLALAGGPSTDTQYF